This entry lists 28 T cell receptor beta chains sequenced from one sample in a study of beta chain features in type 1 diabetes. Every bit of the isolated RNA underwent reverse transcription, so sequencing read expressed TCRB transcripts. This table comes from immunoSEQ multiplex PCR, and its TCRdb copy is limited to in-frame clones, with some not included. The sample has some 23,000 clones; about 71% are singletons. No antigen has been identified for these receptors. General study results and limits: For Type 1 diabetes patients, all four CD4+ subsets carried TCRB CDR3s that were moderately but significantly shorter.

The sequenced sample consisted of stem cell memory CD4+ T cells from blood. Receptor source: a woman in her forties with type 1 diabetes.

This clone was counted a few times. The J gene is TRBJ2-7, the V gene TRBV7-9, with 8 bases aligning to TRBD2. The V and J ends lost 2 bases and 2 bases, in that order; junction bases with no gene match: 5. The CDR3 covers 15 residues. Germline CDR1 SEHNR, CDR2 FQNEAQ (reference sequence). The CDR3 spells CASSLSGSVTYEQYF. DNA of the CDR3: TGTGCCAGCAGCTTAAGCGGGAGTGTAACCTACGAGCAGTACTTC.

V gene TRBV4-1 combines with J gene TRBJ1-1, with D possibly matching TRBD1 (5 bases). The germline CDR1 and CDR2 sequences are MGHRA and YSYEKL. Trimming took off 1 base at V and 10 bases at J, with 10 bases between the two ends. The CDR3 has 12 amino acids. The chain's CDR3 is CASSQVQGTAFF. The CDR3, as DNA: TGCGCCAGCAGCCAAGTCCAGGGTACAGCTTTCTTT.

V is TRBV5-5 and J is TRBJ1-2, with D possibly TRBD1 on 5 matching bases. The CDR3 runs to 17 residues. Germline CDR1 is SGHKS and CDR2 is YYEKEE (reference sequence). Trimming took 4 bases from V and 1 from J, leaving 20 bases between them. CDR3: CASSADSGRVINYGYTF. For the CDR3, the DNA is TGTGCCAGCAGCGCCGACAGCGGGCGTGTTATTAACTATGGCTACACCTTC.

V usage is TRBV7-6 and J usage is TRBJ1-6; 8 positions agree with TRBD1. V was pared by 3 bases and J by 10 bases, with 11 bases of the junction left unmatched. The CDR3 runs 16 residues. Per germline, CDR1 SGHVS and CDR2 FNYEAQ. As DNA, the CDR3 is TGTGCCAGCAGCTTGGCCAGACAGGGGTTGGGGTCACCCCTCCACTTT. This encodes CASSLARQGLGSPLHF.

This rearrangement joins TRBV5-1 to TRBJ1-2; D is perhaps TRBD1 (6 bases). Germline lookup yields CDR1 SGHRS and CDR2 YFSETQ. Trimming removed 0 bases at V and 8 bases at J, with 26 bases between. This CDR3 is built from 18 residues. CDR3 amino acids: CASSLAAGATLGTGGYTF. The CDR3 DNA reads as TGCGCCAGCAGCTTGGCCGCAGGGGCTACACTCGGAACGGGGGGCTACACCTTC.

J is TRBJ2-5 and V is TRBV2, with D unresolved. The length of the CDR3 is 14 residues. V lost 1 base, J lost 5 bases, and 11 bases lay in between. The germline V gene has CDR1 SNHLY and CDR2 FYNNEI. CDR3 in DNA: TGTGCCAGCAGTGAAGGCCGAACCAGGGAGACCCAGTACTTC. Its translation is CASSEGRTRETQYF.

This clone was seen more than once but under ten times. The V and J genes are TRBV4-3 and TRBJ1-5; a possible D gene is TRBD1 (6 bases). In germline, CDR1 is LGHNA, CDR2 YSLEER. V was clipped by 0 bases and J by 6 bases, with 6 bases between them. CDR3 size: 13 residues. Written as DNA, the CDR3 is TGCGCCAGCAGCCAAGACAGGGGTCAGCCCCAGCATTTT. Encoded protein: CASSQDRGQPQHF.

The chain combines TRBV5-1 with TRBJ2-7, with TRBD1 matching 10 bases. Germline assignment: CDR1 SGHRS and CDR2 YFSETQ. The V gene end was trimmed by 4 bases and the J gene end by 5 bases; junction bases not matched to a gene: 6. This CDR3 spans 14 amino acids. This CDR3 is CASSPGTGANEQYF. DNA of the CDR3: TGCGCCAGCAGCCCGGGGACAGGGGCTAACGAGCAGTACTTC.

This rearrangement joins TRBV21-1 to TRBJ1-5. TRBV21-1 is listed as a pseudogene. The CDR3 consists of 18 residues. CDR3 nucleotides: TGTGCCAGCAGCAAAGGAGAAAGGTACCGGGGGTTTAATCAGCCCCAGCATTTT. Its translation: CASSKGERYRGFNQPQHF.

As concerns this clone: Additional DNA sequences in this sample encode the identical CDR3. This chain uses TRBV5-1 with TRBJ1-1; weak D call: TRBD1 (6 bases). V lost 2 bases, J lost 3 bases, and 8 bases lay in between. The CDR3 is 13 amino acids. Germline assignment: CDR1 SGHRS and CDR2 YFSETQ. The CDR3 sequence: CASSFSGDTEAFF. The CDR3, as DNA: TGCGCCAGCAGCTTCTCAGGGGACACTGAAGCTTTCTTT.

V is TRBV7-9 and J is TRBJ2-2; D possibly corresponds to TRBD1 (5 bases). The CDR3 is 15 residues long. Germline V lookup: CDR1 SEHNR, CDR2 FQNEAQ (reference sequence). V was pared by 6 bases and J by 1 base, with 12 bases between. The CDR3 sequence: CASSPAQGNTGELFF. The CDR3 DNA follows: TGTGCCAGCAGTCCAGCTCAGGGGAACACCGGGGAGCTGTTTTTT.

This chain's CDR3 is CASSQDDRTYEQYF. CDR3 coding DNA: TGCGCCAGCAGCCAAGACGACAGAACCTACGAGCAGTACTTC. The rearrangement links TRBV4-3 to TRBJ2-7; perhaps TRBD1 as D (5 bases). Trimming removed 0 bases at V and 2 bases at J, with 8 bases between. Germline V gene sequence: CDR1 LGHNA, CDR2 YSLEER. The CDR3 runs 14 residues.

The rearrangement uses TRBV19 and TRBJ2-1; TRBD2 aligns across 8 bases. Germline loops: CDR1 LNHDA, CDR2 SQIVND (reference sequence). The length of the CDR3 is 17 residues. V was clipped by 0 bases and J by 5 bases; unmatched bases: 9. The CDR3 protein is CASSIEVKLAAHNEQFF. The CDR3 bases are TGTGCCAGTAGTATAGAAGTAAAACTAGCGGCACACAATGAGCAGTTCTTC. Filled out from reference TRBV19 and TRBJ2-1, the complete variable domain reads DGGITQSPKYLFRKEGQNVTLSCEQNLNHDAMYWYRQDPGQGLRLIYYSQIVNDFQKGDIAEGYSVSREKKESFPLTVTSAQKNPTAFYLCASSIEVKLAAHNEQFFGPGTRLTVL.

The rearrangement joins TRBV6-1 to TRBJ2-7; 9 nucleotides match TRBD1. V dropped 8 bases and J dropped 8; count of bases not matched to a gene: 13. CDR1 and CDR2 from the germline V gene are MNHNS and SASEGT. The CDR3 has 14 amino acids. The CDR3 protein is CASEPGQGFPQQYF. CDR3 nucleotides: TGTGCCAGCGAGCCGGGACAGGGCTTTCCGCAGCAGTACTTC.

The rearrangement links TRBV6-5 to TRBJ2-5, with 11 nucleotides matching TRBD1. Looked up from germline, CDR1 is MNHEY and CDR2 is SVGAGI. Trimming took 5 bases from V and 3 from J; bases not matched to a gene: 2. This CDR3 comprises 14 residues. In DNA form, the CDR3 reads TGTGCCAGCAGTCGGGACAGGGGGGAAGAGACCCAGTACTTC. Translation: CASSRDRGEETQYF.

This clone has a handful of counts. The V gene is TRBV7-3, the J gene TRBJ2-6; D call uncertain. Germline CDR1 is SGHTA and CDR2 is FQGTGA. V was clipped by 5 bases and J by 1 base, with 9 bases between them. The CDR3 consists of 15 residues. This CDR3 reads CASSKHLSGANVLTF. CDR3 DNA: TGTGCCAGCAGCAAACACCTTTCTGGGGCCAACGTCCTGACTTTC.

The rearrangement links TRBV2 to TRBJ2-3; 8 positions match TRBD1. This CDR3 comprises 16 residues. Germline CDR1 SNHLY, CDR2 FYNNEI. J was trimmed by 2 bases and V by 7 bases; bases with no gene match: 11. CDR3 region: CASTQVGTGLTDTQYF. As DNA, the CDR3 is TGTGCCAGCACTCAGGTGGGGACAGGACTCACAGATACGCAGTATTTT.

This clone was picked up one time. The chain recombines TRBV29-1 with TRBJ2-4, with TRBD1 matching over 8 bases. Germline loops: CDR1 SQVTM, CDR2 ANQGSEA. The CDR3 extends over 12 amino acids. J gave up 8 bases and V 8 bases, and 8 bases lay outside the gene matches. For the CDR3, the DNA is TGCAGCCACCGACAGGGGAGTGACATTCAGTACTTC. Translated: CSHRQGSDIQYF.

The chain couples TRBV5-6 to TRBJ2-4, with 7 bases fitting TRBD1. This CDR3 has 15 amino acids. Losses at the gene ends were 2 bases for V and 8 bases for J; bases not matched to a gene: 10. Germline V gene data show CDR1 as SGHDT and CDR2 as YYEEEE. CDR3 sequence reads: CASSFIKGQRDIQYF. Written as DNA, the CDR3 is TGTGCCAGCAGCTTCATAAAGGGACAGAGGGACATTCAGTACTTC.

The chain has TRBV13 and TRBJ1-2; no reliable D call. V gave up 3 bases and J gave up 3 bases, with 11 bases separating them. Germline V gene lookup returns CDR1 PRHDT and CDR2 FYEKMQ (reference sequence). There are 14 residues in the CDR3. CDR3: CASSFLRKHYGYTF. DNA for the CDR3: TGTGCCAGCAGCTTTCTAAGAAAGCACTATGGCTACACCTTC.

J is TRBJ1-6 and V is TRBV5-6, with D possibly matching TRBD1 (6 bases). This CDR3 is 15 amino acids long. Between the trimmed V and J ends, which lost 1 base and 5 bases, there was a span of 10 bases. Germline loops: CDR1 SGHDT, CDR2 YYEEEE. The DNA of the CDR3 is TGTGCCAGCAGCTTGAGGGGGGGGCATAATTCACCCCTCCACTTT. Translated, it gives CASSLRGGHNSPLHF.

The chain recombines TRBV7-3 with TRBJ1-3, with a tentative D call TRBD1 (6 bases). The CDR3 is 16 residues long. Trimming cost V 5 bases and J 4 bases, with 18 bases left between them. Per the germline V gene, CDR1 is SGHTA and CDR2 is FQGTGA. The CDR3 coding sequence is TGTGCCAGCAGCGCCTCAGGGGAAGCGAAAGGAAACACCATATATTTT. Protein sequence: CASSASGEAKGNTIYF.

The DNA for the CDR3 is TGTGCCAGCAGTCTTCTCGGGACAGGCGGATTCTTT. It encodes CASSLLGTGGFF. The chain joins TRBV7-2 to TRBJ1-1, with 8 positions matching TRBD1. V lost 6 bases, J lost 14 bases, and 11 bases stayed unmatched. This CDR3 spans 12 amino acids. The V gene's germline CDR1 is SGHTA and CDR2 FQGNSA.

The chain carries TRBV7-9 and TRBJ1-4; 7 nucleotides line up with TRBD1. Germline values: CDR1 SEHNR, CDR2 FQNEAQ (reference sequence). The CDR3 is made up of 14 amino acids. The junction had 11 bases not matched to a gene; V was cut back by 8 bases and J by 8 bases. The CDR3 spells CASHPEQGEEKLFF. The DNA of the CDR3 is TGTGCCAGCCACCCGGAGCAGGGGGAAGAAAAACTGTTTTTT.

The chain joins TRBV27 to TRBJ2-7; D unclear. Germline V lookup: CDR1 MNHEY, CDR2 SMNVEV (reference sequence). Trimming left V 5 bases short and J 2 bases short, with 13 bases between. This CDR3 is 14 amino acids long. CDR3 loop: CASSPSGVPYEQYF. The CDR3 DNA is TGTGCCAGCAGTCCTTCAGGCGTACCCTACGAGCAGTACTTC.

This clone was detected only a few times. The chain has TRBV14 and TRBJ2-1, with 7 bases lining up with TRBD2. CDR1 SGHDN and CDR2 FVKESK come from the germline V gene. The CDR3 sequence is 12 residues long. With 5 bases clipped from V and 7 bases from J, the junction kept 2 bases outside the gene matches. The CDR3 protein is CASSFGGNEQFF. For the CDR3, the DNA is TGTGCCAGCAGCTTCGGGGGGAATGAGCAGTTCTTC.

The chain carries TRBV7-2 and TRBJ2-1; 7 bases map to TRBD1. Germline CDR1 and CDR2: SGHTA and FQGNSA. Trimming took 1 base from V and 4 from J; bases not matched to a gene: 1. The CDR3 loop spans 14 amino acids. CDR3 nucleotides: TGTGCCAGCAGCTTAGGGACAGGATACAATGAGCAGTTCTTC. Protein: CASSLGTGYNEQFF.

The chain carries TRBV7-2 and TRBJ2-2, with 7 bases identical to TRBD1. Per germline, CDR1 SGHTA and CDR2 FQGNSA. The CDR3 has 14 residues. The junction had 1 base not matched to a gene; V was cut back by 3 bases and J by 3 bases. The CDR3 spells CASSFTGDTGELFF. CDR3 sequence (DNA): TGTGCCAGCAGCTTCACAGGGGACACCGGGGAGCTGTTTTTT. Filled out from reference TRBV7-2 and TRBJ2-2, the complete variable domain reads GAGVSQSPSNKVTEKGKDVELRCDPISGHTALYWYRQSLGQGLEFLIYFQGNSAPDKSGLPSDRFSAERTGGSVSTLTIQRTQQEDSAVYLCASSFTGDTGELFFGEGSRLTVL.